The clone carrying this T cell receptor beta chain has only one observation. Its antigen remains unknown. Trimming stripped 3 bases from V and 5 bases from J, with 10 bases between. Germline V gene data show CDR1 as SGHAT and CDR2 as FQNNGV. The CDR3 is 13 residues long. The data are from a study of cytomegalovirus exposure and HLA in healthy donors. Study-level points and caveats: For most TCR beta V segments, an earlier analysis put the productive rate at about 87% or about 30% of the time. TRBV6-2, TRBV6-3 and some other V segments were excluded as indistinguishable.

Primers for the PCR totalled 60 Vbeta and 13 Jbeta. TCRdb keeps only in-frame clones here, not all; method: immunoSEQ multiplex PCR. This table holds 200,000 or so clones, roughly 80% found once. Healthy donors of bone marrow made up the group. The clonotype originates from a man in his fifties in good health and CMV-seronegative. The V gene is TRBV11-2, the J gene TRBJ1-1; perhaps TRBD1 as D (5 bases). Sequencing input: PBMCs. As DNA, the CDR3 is TGTGCCAGCAGCTTCCGGGGGAAGACTGAAGCTTTCTTT. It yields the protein CASSFRGKTEAFF. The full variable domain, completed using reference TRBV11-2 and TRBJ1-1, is EAGVAQSPRYKIIEKRQSVAFWCNPISGHATLYWYQQILGQGPKLLIQFQNNGVVDDSQLPKDRFSAERLKGVDSTLKIQPAKLEDSAVYLCASSFRGKTEAFFGQGTRLTVV.